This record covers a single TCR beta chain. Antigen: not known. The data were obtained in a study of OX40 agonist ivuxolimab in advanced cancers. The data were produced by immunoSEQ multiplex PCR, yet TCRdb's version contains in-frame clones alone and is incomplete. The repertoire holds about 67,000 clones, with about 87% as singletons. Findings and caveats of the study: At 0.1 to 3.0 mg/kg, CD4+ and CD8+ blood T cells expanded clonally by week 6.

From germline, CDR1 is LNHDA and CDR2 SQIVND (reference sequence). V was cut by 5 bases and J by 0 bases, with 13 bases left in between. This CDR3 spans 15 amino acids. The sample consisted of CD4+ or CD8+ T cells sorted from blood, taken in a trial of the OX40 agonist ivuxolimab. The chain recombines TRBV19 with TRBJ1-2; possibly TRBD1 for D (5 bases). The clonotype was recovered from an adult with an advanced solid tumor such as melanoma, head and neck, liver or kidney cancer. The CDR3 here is CASSFLTDSNYGYTF. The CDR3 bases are TGTGCCAGTAGTTTCCTGACAGATTCTAACTATGGCTACACCTTC.